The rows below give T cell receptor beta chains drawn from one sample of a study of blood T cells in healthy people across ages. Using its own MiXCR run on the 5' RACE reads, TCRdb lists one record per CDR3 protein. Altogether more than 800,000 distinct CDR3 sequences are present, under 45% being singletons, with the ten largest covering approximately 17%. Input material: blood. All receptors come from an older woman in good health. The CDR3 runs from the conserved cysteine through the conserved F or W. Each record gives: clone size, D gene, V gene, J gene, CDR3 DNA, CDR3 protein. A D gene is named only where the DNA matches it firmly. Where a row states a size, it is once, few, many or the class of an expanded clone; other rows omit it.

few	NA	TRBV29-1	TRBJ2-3	TGCAGCGTTAAGATCCGGCTCAGCACAGATACGCAGTATTTT	CSVKIRLSTDTQYF
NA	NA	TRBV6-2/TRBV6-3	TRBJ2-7	TGTGCCAGCAGTTACTTGGGGGTCAGCCCTTCCTACAATGAGCAGTACTTC	CASSYLGVSPSYNEQYF
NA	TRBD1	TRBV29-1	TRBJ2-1	TGCAGCGGCGACAGGGTTTCGAGTGAGCAGTTCTTC	CSGDRVSSEQFF
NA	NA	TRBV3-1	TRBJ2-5	TGTGCCAGCAGCCAAGATTCCGGGCGAGAGACCCAGTACTTC	CASSQDSGRETQYF
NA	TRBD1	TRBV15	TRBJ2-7	TGTGCCACCATCAGAGCCGGACAGGGCTTATACGAGCAGTACTTC	CATIRAGQGLYEQYF
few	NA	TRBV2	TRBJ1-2	TGTGCCAGCAGTGTAGCAGGTCCTAGCTATGGCTACACCTTC	CASSVAGPSYGYTF
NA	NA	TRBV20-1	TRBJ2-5	TGCAGTGCTAGAGATACCCCCATGGGCCCTGAGACCCAGTACTTC	CSARDTPMGPETQYF
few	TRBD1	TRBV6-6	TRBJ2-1	TGTGCCATCTCGACAGGGGCCGAGCAGTTCTTC	CAISTGAEQFF
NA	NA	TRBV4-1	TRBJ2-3	TGCGCCAGCAGCCGGTTAACTAGCAACGGCGGGACGGGAGATACGCAGTATTTT	CASSRLTSNGGTGDTQYF
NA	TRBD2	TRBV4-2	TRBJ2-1	TGTGCCAGCAGCCAAGACTGGGATAGCGGGAGGTTGGGAAGCAATGAGCAGTTCTTC	CASSQDWDSGRLGSNEQFF
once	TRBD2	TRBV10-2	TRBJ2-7	TGCGCCAGCAGTGAAATTAGCGGGACCGACGAGCAGTACTTC	CASSEISGTDEQYF
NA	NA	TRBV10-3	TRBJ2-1	TGTGCCATCAGTGAAGAAGGGGGTCGAGGGCCGTTCTTC	CAISEEGGRGPFF
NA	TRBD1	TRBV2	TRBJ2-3	TGTGCCAGCAGCAATGCCGGGACAGGGGCGTCCCCAAGCACAGATACGCAGTATTTT	CASSNAGTGASPSTDTQYF
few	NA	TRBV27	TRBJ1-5	TGTGCCAGCAGTGGGTCGGCTTACATGCAGCCCCAGCATTTT	CASSGSAYMQPQHF
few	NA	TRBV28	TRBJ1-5	TGTGCCAGCGCCAACGCCGGAGCAAATCAGCCCCAGCATTTT	CASANAGANQPQHF
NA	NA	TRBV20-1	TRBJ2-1	TGCAGTGCTAGCCGTCGGCCGATACAATACAATGAGCAGTTCTTC	CSASRRPIQYNEQFF
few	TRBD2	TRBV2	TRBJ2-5	TGTGCCAGCAGTGTCCTAGCGGTAGAGACCCAGTACTTC	CASSVLAVETQYF
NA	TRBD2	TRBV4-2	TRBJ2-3	TGTACCAGCAGCCAAGCGGGTAGCGGGACTCGGACAGATACGCAGTATTTT	CTSSQAGSGTRTDTQYF
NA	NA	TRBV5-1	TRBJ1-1	TGCGCCAGCAGCTTGGGGACAGAATTAGAAGCTTTCTTT	CASSLGTELEAFF
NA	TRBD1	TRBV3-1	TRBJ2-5	TGTGCCAGCAGCCAAGGGACAGGGGGCCGGTACTTC	CASSQGTGGRYF
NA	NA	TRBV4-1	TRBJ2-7	TGCGCCAGCAGCCAAGATGCAGCGGGCTACTACGAGCAGTACTTC	CASSQDAAGYYEQYF
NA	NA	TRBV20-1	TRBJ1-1	TGCAGTGCGGACCTGGGGGCGACGAACACTGAAGCTTTCTTT	CSADLGATNTEAFF
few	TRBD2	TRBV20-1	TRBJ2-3	TGCAGTGCTACCAGACTAGCGGGTTCAGATACGCAGTATTTT	CSATRLAGSDTQYF
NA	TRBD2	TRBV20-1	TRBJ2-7	TGCAGTGCTAGGGCTAGCGGGGAATACGAGCAGTACTTC	CSARASGEYEQYF
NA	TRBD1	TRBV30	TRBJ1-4	TGTGCCTGGAGGTCAATCCAAAGACAGGGAAATGCAGATACGCAGTTTTTT	CAWRSIQRQGNADTQFF
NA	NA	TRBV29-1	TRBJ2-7	TGCAGCGTTGAAGATCCAAGGGTTGTCTACAAGCAGTACTTC	CSVEDPRVVYKQYF
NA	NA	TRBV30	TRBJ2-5	TGTGCCTGGAGTAGGGAGACCCAGTACTTC	CAWSRETQYF
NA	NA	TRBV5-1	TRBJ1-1	TGCGCCCTCCATTGCACTGAAGCTTTCTTT	CALHCTEAFF
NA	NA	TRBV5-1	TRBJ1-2	TGCGCCAGCAGTCCCTGGGAGGGAGATGGCTACACCTTC	CASSPWEGDGYTF